Listed below are T cell receptor beta chains from one sample, sequenced in a study of glioma-infiltrating T cells. TCRdb redid the calling of the multiplex PCR reads with MiXCR, one entry per CDR3 protein. The sample carries about 400,000 distinct CDR3 sequences, more than 35% recorded once. The sequenced sample consisted of glioma tissue, nonneoplastic brain tissue, or PBMCs (not recorded which). These receptor sequences come from a human donor with low-grade glioma or glioblastoma, undergoing nonglioma brain surgery, or in good health (not recorded which). CDR3s include the opening cysteine and the closing phenylalanine or tryptophan. D genes are given only for firm matches. Expanded clones get a size class; other rows say once, few or many, or leave the size out.

abundance: .; d_gene: .; v_gene: TRBV7-2; j_gene: TRBJ2-3; CDR3nt: TGTGCCAGCAGCTTAATCCCGGGAGCACGGTCCGATACGCAGTATTTT; CDR3aa: CASSLIPGARSDTQYF
abundance: .; d_gene: .; v_gene: TRBV5-6; j_gene: TRBJ1-6; CDR3nt: TGTGCCAGCAGCTCGATGGCAGGGAGCTCCTATAATTCACCCCTCCACTTT; CDR3aa: CASSSMAGSSYNSPLHF
abundance: many; d_gene: TRBD2; v_gene: TRBV28; j_gene: TRBJ2-3; CDR3nt: TGTGCCAGCTTGGGGGGAGGGCCGAATACGCAGTATTTT; CDR3aa: CASLGGGPNTQYF
abundance: once; d_gene: TRBD2; v_gene: TRBV20-1; j_gene: TRBJ2-3; CDR3nt: TGCAGTGCCCGGACTAGCCGCCAGGATACGCAGTATTTT; CDR3aa: CSARTSRQDTQYF
abundance: few; d_gene: .; v_gene: TRBV2; j_gene: TRBJ1-1; CDR3nt: TGTGCCAGCATTTTCGAGACCAACACTGAAGCTTTCTTT; CDR3aa: CASIFETNTEAFF
abundance: many; d_gene: TRBD1; v_gene: TRBV7-8; j_gene: TRBJ2-3; CDR3nt: TGTGCCAGCAGCTTATCATTGACAGGGGAAGATACGCAGTATTTT; CDR3aa: CASSLSLTGEDTQYF
abundance: few; d_gene: .; v_gene: TRBV20-1; j_gene: TRBJ2-5; CDR3nt: TGCAGTGCTAACCGAGGGAATCCTCAAGAGACCCAGTACTTC; CDR3aa: CSANRGNPQETQYF
abundance: few; d_gene: TRBD1; v_gene: TRBV4-2; j_gene: TRBJ1-5; CDR3nt: TGTGCCAGCAGCCAAGATATCCAGGGGGTCAATCAGCCCCAGCATTTT; CDR3aa: CASSQDIQGVNQPQHF
abundance: many; d_gene: TRBD1; v_gene: TRBV27; j_gene: TRBJ1-1; CDR3nt: TGTGCCAGCAGCCCGGGACAGATAAACACTGAAGCTTTCTTT; CDR3aa: CASSPGQINTEAFF
abundance: .; d_gene: .; v_gene: TRBV7-2; j_gene: TRBJ1-1; CDR3nt: TGTGCCAGCAGCTTAGAGGAGGGTCGAAGTGGTTTCTTT; CDR3aa: CASSLEEGRSGFF
abundance: .; d_gene: .; v_gene: TRBV4-3; j_gene: TRBJ2-1; CDR3nt: TGCGCCAGCAGCCAATTACCGACAGTTGCCTACAATGAGCAGTTCTTC; CDR3aa: CASSQLPTVAYNEQFF
abundance: few; d_gene: .; v_gene: TRBV28; j_gene: TRBJ1-1; CDR3nt: TGTGCCAGCAGTTTATCGGGAACATCGTACATGAACACTGAAGCTTTCTTT; CDR3aa: CASSLSGTSYMNTEAFF
abundance: .; d_gene: TRBD2; v_gene: TRBV24-1; j_gene: TRBJ2-3; CDR3nt: TGTGCCACCAGTGATTCCCAACTAGCGGGAGAAGATACGCAGTATTTT; CDR3aa: CATSDSQLAGEDTQYF
abundance: many; d_gene: .; v_gene: TRBV18; j_gene: TRBJ2-7; CDR3nt: TGTGCCAGCTCACCATCGGACTCTCGCGAGCAGTACTTC; CDR3aa: CASSPSDSREQYF
abundance: few; d_gene: .; v_gene: TRBV29-1; j_gene: TRBJ1-1; CDR3nt: TGCAGCGTTGAAGTCTACACTGAAGCTTTCTTT; CDR3aa: CSVEVYTEAFF
abundance: many; d_gene: .; v_gene: TRBV10-3; j_gene: TRBJ1-2; CDR3nt: TGTGCCATCAGTGAAACGTATGGCTACACCTTC; CDR3aa: CAISETYGYTF
abundance: .; d_gene: .; v_gene: TRBV4-1; j_gene: TRBJ2-7; CDR3nt: TGCGCCAGCAGCGGGGCAGGGGCCTACGAGCAGTACTTC; CDR3aa: CASSGAGAYEQYF
abundance: .; d_gene: .; v_gene: TRBV5-1; j_gene: TRBJ1-2; CDR3nt: TGCGCCAGCAGTAGGAGAGGTCCCGACGGACTTGGAACCTTC; CDR3aa: CASSRRGPDGLGTF
abundance: .; d_gene: TRBD2; v_gene: TRBV28; j_gene: TRBJ2-1; CDR3nt: TGTGCCAGCAGTTTCTTTACTAGCGGTGAGCAGTCCTTC; CDR3aa: CASSFFTSGEQSF
abundance: many; d_gene: .; v_gene: TRBV15; j_gene: TRBJ1-2; CDR3nt: TGTGCCACCAGCAGAGGTGGACCTTTCTATGGCTACACCTTC; CDR3aa: CATSRGGPFYGYTF
abundance: .; d_gene: .; v_gene: TRBV24-1; j_gene: TRBJ2-5; CDR3nt: TGTGCCACCAGTGATCCGCAGGGAAGCCCCCTAGAGACCCAGTACTTC; CDR3aa: CATSDPQGSPLETQYF
abundance: .; d_gene: TRBD1; v_gene: TRBV12-5; j_gene: TRBJ1-1; CDR3nt: TGTGCTAGTGGTTTGAGGGGGCAGAGAGCTTTCTTT; CDR3aa: CASGLRGQRAFF
abundance: .; d_gene: TRBD1; v_gene: TRBV5-1; j_gene: TRBJ1-6; CDR3nt: TGCGCCAGCAGCCAGGACAGGGGGATGTATAATTCACCCCTCCACTTT; CDR3aa: CASSQDRGMYNSPLHF
abundance: once; d_gene: .; v_gene: TRBV7-3; j_gene: TRBJ1-4; CDR3nt: TGTGCCAGCAGCTACTATCCGGGACCGACTAATGAAAAACTGTTTTTT; CDR3aa: CASSYYPGPTNEKLFF
abundance: .; d_gene: TRBD2; v_gene: TRBV28; j_gene: TRBJ2-7; CDR3nt: TGTGCCAGCAGCACCCAAGGTAGCGGGAGTGCCTCCTACGAGCAGTACTTC; CDR3aa: CASSTQGSGSASYEQYF
abundance: .; d_gene: .; v_gene: TRBV6-6; j_gene: TRBJ2-7; CDR3nt: TGTGCCAGCAGTGGGGCGCGGCCCTACCTATTGAACTACAAGCAGTACTTC; CDR3aa: CASSGARPYLLNYKQYF
abundance: .; d_gene: .; v_gene: TRBV6-6; j_gene: TRBJ2-7; CDR3nt: TGTGCCAGCACCACCCCGGAAATTGTCTACAAGCAGTACTTC; CDR3aa: CASTTPEIVYKQYF
abundance: many; d_gene: .; v_gene: TRBV7-2; j_gene: TRBJ2-3; CDR3nt: TGTGCCAGCAGCTTCCCGGGGACAGATACGCAGTATTTT; CDR3aa: CASSFPGTDTQYF
abundance: .; d_gene: .; v_gene: TRBV4-3; j_gene: TRBJ2-2; CDR3nt: TGCGCCAGCAGCCAAGTCCCTCGAGGCACCGGGGAGCTGTTTTTT; CDR3aa: CASSQVPRGTGELFF
abundance: many; d_gene: .; v_gene: TRBV6-1; j_gene: TRBJ1-2; CDR3nt: TGTGCCAGCGGTCAAGAGCATAACTATGGCTACACCTTC; CDR3aa: CASGQEHNYGYTF
abundance: many; d_gene: .; v_gene: TRBV27; j_gene: TRBJ1-2; CDR3nt: TGTGCCAGCAGTTTATCGGGCCATAACTATGGCTACACCTTC; CDR3aa: CASSLSGHNYGYTF
abundance: many; d_gene: .; v_gene: TRBV20-1; j_gene: TRBJ1-1; CDR3nt: TGCAGTGCTAGAGATCCGTCGGGACCCAACACTGAAGCTTTCTTT; CDR3aa: CSARDPSGPNTEAFF
abundance: .; d_gene: .; v_gene: TRBV20-1; j_gene: TRBJ2-2; CDR3nt: TGCAATGCTAGTCATGACAGAGCCACCGGGGAGCTGTTTTTT; CDR3aa: CNASHDRATGELFF
abundance: .; d_gene: .; v_gene: TRBV4-3; j_gene: TRBJ2-3; CDR3nt: TGCGCCAGCAGCCAAACCGGGACACCCTTCGCAGATACGAAGTATTTT; CDR3aa: CASSQTGTPFADTKYF
abundance: few; d_gene: .; v_gene: TRBV20-1; j_gene: TRBJ1-5; CDR3nt: TGCAGTGCTAGAGGGACGGGAAGGCAAAGAGAAAATCAGCCCCAGCATTTT; CDR3aa: CSARGTGRQRENQPQHF
abundance: once; d_gene: TRBD2; v_gene: TRBV29-1; j_gene: TRBJ2-1; CDR3nt: TGCAGCGCTGTTCTAGCGGGAAGTCGCAATGAGCAGTTCTTC; CDR3aa: CSAVLAGSRNEQFF
abundance: .; d_gene: TRBD1; v_gene: TRBV6-2/TRBV6-3; j_gene: TRBJ1-6; CDR3nt: TGTGCCAACAGTGACAGGGATAATTCACACCTCCACTTT; CDR3aa: CANSDRDNSHLHF
abundance: .; d_gene: .; v_gene: TRBV6-1; j_gene: TRBJ2-7; CDR3nt: TGTGCCAGCTCACCACCCCTGGCGGGACCCTACGAGCAGTACTTC; CDR3aa: CASSPPLAGPYEQYF
abundance: .; d_gene: .; v_gene: TRBV4-2; j_gene: TRBJ1-2; CDR3nt: TGTGCCAGCAGCCCACCTACCCGGGCTCAGGAGGGGGGCTACACCTTC; CDR3aa: CASSPPTRAQEGGYTF
abundance: .; d_gene: TRBD1; v_gene: TRBV11-3; j_gene: TRBJ2-5; CDR3nt: TGTGCCAGCAGCGGACAGGGGCGGGAGACCCAGTACTTC; CDR3aa: CASSGQGRETQYF
abundance: many; d_gene: TRBD2; v_gene: TRBV20-1; j_gene: TRBJ2-1; CDR3nt: TGCAGTGCTTTCAGCGGGAGGACGTACAATGAGCAGTTCTTC; CDR3aa: CSAFSGRTYNEQFF
abundance: .; d_gene: .; v_gene: TRBV24-1; j_gene: TRBJ1-1; CDR3nt: TGTGCCACCAGCCAGGGGAACACTGAAGCTTTCTTT; CDR3aa: CATSQGNTEAFF
abundance: many; d_gene: .; v_gene: TRBV25-1; j_gene: TRBJ1-1; CDR3nt: TGTGCCAGCACCCCAATGGACTCTCTCACTGAAGCTTTCTTT; CDR3aa: CASTPMDSLTEAFF
abundance: .; d_gene: TRBD2; v_gene: TRBV7-6; j_gene: TRBJ2-1; CDR3nt: TGTGCCAGCAGCTTGGGGACTAGCGGGAGGACTGAGCAGTTCTTC; CDR3aa: CASSLGTSGRTEQFF
abundance: few; d_gene: .; v_gene: TRBV7-2; j_gene: TRBJ1-3; CDR3nt: TGTGCCAGCAGCGGACTCCCGATCTCTGGAAACACCATATATTTT; CDR3aa: CASSGLPISGNTIYF
abundance: .; d_gene: .; v_gene: TRBV6-2/TRBV6-3; j_gene: TRBJ2-1; CDR3nt: TGTGCCAGCAGTTATAAGAAGACTAGAGGAAACCATGAGCAGTTCTTC; CDR3aa: CASSYKKTRGNHEQFF
abundance: .; d_gene: .; v_gene: TRBV6-1; j_gene: TRBJ2-7; CDR3nt: TGTGCCAGCAGCCCCCGGCAATCTAGCGCAGGGCCCTACGAGCAGTACTTC; CDR3aa: CASSPRQSSAGPYEQYF